The 15 T cell receptor beta chains below all came from one sample that was sequenced in a study of CD8 T cells in ankylosing spondylitis. Their antigens are not known. Overall study findings and caveats: There was a TCR beta motif, made of several highly homologous variants, that appeared characteristic of ankylosing spondylitis blood.

Using its own MiXCR run on the 5' RACE reads, TCRdb lists one record per CDR3 protein. The table includes fewer than 400,000 distinct CDR3 sequences, 7.5% to 9% detected once. What was sequenced was blood, either unsorted or a sorted T cell fraction (not recorded which). The receptors come from a male donor with ankylosing spondylitis.

Ten or more counts support this clonotype. V is TRBV29-1 and J is TRBJ2-7, with 7 positions matching TRBD2. The ends lost 3 bases at V and 5 bases at J; junction bases unmatched: 13. CDR1 SQVTM and CDR2 ANQGSEA come from the germline V gene. The CDR3 is 15 amino acids. The CDR3 region is CSVENPGLNPDEQYF. The CDR3 DNA follows: TGCAGCGTTGAGAATCCGGGACTAAACCCAGACGAGCAGTACTTC.

A few counts support this clonotype. The chain recombines TRBV12-3 or TRBV12-4 with TRBJ2-1, with TRBD2 matching 14 bases. This CDR3 has 20 amino acids. J gave up 3 bases and V 4 bases, and 14 bases lay outside the gene matches. The CDR3 region is CASSSIRRGLAGVGYNEQFF. Written as DNA, the CDR3 is TGTGCCAGCAGTTCTATACGCCGGGGACTAGCGGGAGTGGGCTACAATGAGCAGTTCTTC.

The V gene is TRBV10-1, the J gene TRBJ2-1; 10 nucleotides align to TRBD2. Trimming at V came to 3 bases and at J to 4 bases, leaving 3 bases not matched to a gene. Germline lookup yields CDR1 WNHNN and CDR2 SYGVQD (reference sequence). The CDR3 runs 15 residues. CDR3 protein: CASSETSGVYNEQFF. DNA of the CDR3: TGCGCCAGCAGTGAAACTAGCGGGGTTTACAATGAGCAGTTCTTC.

The chain combines TRBV27 with TRBJ2-1, with 10 bases aligning to TRBD1. Germline V CDR1 and CDR2: MNHEY, SMNVEV (reference sequence). The V segment lost 8 bases and the J segment 5 bases; nucleotides outside the gene matches: 3. The CDR3 runs to 13 residues. Here the CDR3 DNA reads TGTGCCAGCCGGGACAGGGGCCACAATGAGCAGTTCTTC. Amino acids: CASRDRGHNEQFF.

The chain couples TRBV27 to TRBJ2-1, with TRBD2 identical over 8 bases. CDR1 MNHEY and CDR2 SMNVEV come from the germline V gene (reference sequence). The CDR3 is 17 amino acids. V was pared by 0 bases and J by 3 bases, with 7 bases of the junction left unmatched. CDR3 nucleotide sequence: TGTGCCAGCAGTTTATCGATAGAGGCGGGAGGCTACAATGAGCAGTTCTTC. Translated, it gives CASSLSIEAGGYNEQFF.

This clonotype has just a few counts. The J gene is TRBJ1-1, the V gene TRBV7-2; 7 bases align to TRBD1. Trimming at V came to 1 base and at J to 0 bases, leaving 2 bases not matched to a gene. CDR1 and CDR2 from the germline V gene are SGHTA and FQGNSA. CDR3 length equals 15 residues. This chain's CDR3 is CASSLVQGMNTEAFF. CDR3 bases: TGTGCCAGCAGCTTAGTACAGGGGATGAACACTGAAGCTTTCTTT.

This clonotype was detected ten times or more. This sequence joins TRBV5-1 and TRBJ2-1; 7 bases are a match to TRBD2. V lost 0 bases and J lost 8; bases outside the gene matches: 2. There are 13 residues in the CDR3. The germline gives CDR1 SGHRS, CDR2 YFSETQ. The CDR3 is CASSLGGGDEQFF. The DNA of the CDR3 is TGCGCCAGCAGCTTGGGGGGAGGGGATGAGCAGTTCTTC.

This clonotype came up many times. This rearrangement joins TRBV29-1 to TRBJ2-1; 13 bases map to TRBD2. Trimming at V came to 6 bases and at J to 8 bases, leaving 19 bases not matched to a gene. Germline V gene sequence: CDR1 SQVTM, CDR2 ANQGSEA. The CDR3 is 18 residues long. CDR3 sequence reads: CSVGPLPRTSGSTYEQFF. Here the CDR3 DNA reads TGCAGCGTAGGTCCTCTCCCAAGGACTAGCGGGAGTACCTATGAGCAGTTCTTC.

This clonotype was seen a handful of times. The J gene is TRBJ1-5, the V gene TRBV12-3 or TRBV12-4; D perhaps matches TRBD1 (5 bases). CDR3 length: 15 residues. V lost 0 bases and J lost 3, with 9 bases in between. CDR3 in amino acids: CASSLALGANQPQHF. For the CDR3, the DNA is TGTGCCAGCAGTTTAGCCCTCGGGGCCAATCAGCCCCAGCATTTT.

V is TRBV10-2 and J is TRBJ2-7, with D possibly matching TRBD1 (6 bases). The germline V gene has CDR1 WSHSY and CDR2 SAAADI. The CDR3 consists of 14 residues. The V gene lost 3 bases and the J gene lost 2 bases, with 11 bases spanning the gap. CDR3 region: CASSDGQGPYEQYF. The CDR3 DNA sequence: TGCGCCAGCAGTGACGGGCAGGGGCCCTACGAGCAGTACTTC.

V usage is TRBV5-1 and J usage is TRBJ2-1, with a possible D match to TRBD2 (5 bases). Trimming took off 4 bases at V and 8 bases at J, with 13 bases between the two ends. CDR3 length: 13 amino acids. Germline V lookup: CDR1 SGHRS, CDR2 YFSETQ. CDR3 bases: TGCGCCAGCAGCACCGGGGATTTGGATGAGCAGTTCTTC. Protein sequence: CASSTGDLDEQFF.

The sample holds many counts of this clonotype. The chain uses TRBV5-1 and TRBJ1-4; the match to TRBD1 covers 10 bases. The CDR3 consists of 14 residues. Per the germline V gene, CDR1 is SGHRS and CDR2 is YFSETQ. The V gene end was trimmed by 4 bases and the J gene end by 8 bases; junction bases not matched to a gene: 5. CDR3 DNA: TGCGCCAGCAGCGGAGGACAGGGGGACGAAAAACTGTTTTTT. As protein: CASSGGQGDEKLFF.

This rearrangement joins TRBV7-8 to TRBJ2-1; perhaps D is TRBD1 or TRBD2 (7 bases each). V was cut by 5 bases and J by 7 bases, with 18 bases left in between. There are 15 residues in the CDR3. Germline V gene sequence: CDR1 SGHVS, CDR2 FQNEAQ. CDR3 nucleotide sequence: TGTGCCAGCAGCATGAGGGGCAGGGGGGGGAATGAGCAGTTCTTC. Encoded protein: CASSMRGRGGNEQFF.

This clonotype was observed at least ten times. The chain is built from TRBV5-1 and TRBJ2-1; D gene unclear. The CDR3 has 13 residues. Trimming took off 4 bases at V and 4 bases at J, with 9 bases between the two ends. Germline V gene data show CDR1 as SGHRS and CDR2 as YFSETQ. The DNA of the CDR3 is TGCGCCAGCAGCGTCGACCAGTACAATGAGCAGTTCTTC. This gives the protein CASSVDQYNEQFF.

DNA of the CDR3: TGTGCCAGCAGCCAGGGCCGGGACAGGCCCTACGAGCAGTACTTC. This translates into CASSQGRDRPYEQYF. The chain is built from TRBV4-2 and TRBJ2-7; 8 bases map to TRBD1. The ends lost 3 bases at V and 2 bases at J; junction bases unmatched: 6. The V gene's germline CDR1 is LGHNA and CDR2 YNFKEQ. The CDR3 is 15 amino acids.